Listed here are 3 T cell receptor beta chains from one sample, sequenced in a study of spatial heterogeneity in lung cancer. TCRdb re-derived calls from the 5' RACE reads in MiXCR, one entry per CDR3 protein. Here the sample spans tens of thousands of distinct CDR3 sequences, about 5% being singletons. Stated time point: sample taken at primary tumor resection. The sequencing here drew on PBMCs, taken at surgery. These receptors came from a male donor with early-stage non-small cell lung cancer.

This clonotype occurred many times. The chain employs TRBV7-2 and TRBJ2-2; TRBD2 is a possible D gene (6 bases). The CDR3 extends over 15 amino acids. Trimming removed 2 bases at V and 1 base at J, with 8 bases between. From germline, CDR1 is SGHTA and CDR2 FQGNSA. As DNA, the CDR3 is TGTGCCAGCAGCTTAAACGGGGGGAACACCGGGGAGCTGTTTTTT. As protein: CASSLNGGNTGELFF.

This clonotype was seen once. The missing conserved phenylalanine or tryptophan at the end of this CDR3 makes a read error likely. The J gene is TRBJ1-3, the V gene TRBV12-3 or TRBV12-4; D is unclear. The CDR3 contains 16 residues. Written as DNA, the CDR3 is TGTGCCAGCAGTTTAGCGGCCGTGAGCTCTAGAAACACCATATATTCT. Its translation: CASSLAAVSSRNTIYS.

This clonotype was observed many times. The chain combines TRBV7-9 with TRBJ1-4; TRBD1 agrees at 9 bases. The trim removed 5 bases at V and 8 bases at J, leaving 6 bases unmatched. This CDR3 is built from 14 residues. The germline V gene has CDR1 SEHNR and CDR2 FQNEAQ (reference sequence). The DNA for the CDR3 is TGTGCCAGCAGCACCGGGACAGGGAACGAAAAACTGTTTTTT. Residues: CASSTGTGNEKLFF.